This is a list of T cell receptor beta chains from one sample in a study of blood T cell repertoires in COVID-19. The method was immunoSEQ multiplex PCR; TCRdb's version includes in-frame clones alone and lacks a portion of them. Here the sample spans approximately 74,000 clones, over 75% being singletons. Sequenced: peripheral blood. Receptor source: a man in his 70s with acute or convalescent COVID-19. Both conserved end residues are part of each CDR3. The order of the fields is clone size, D gene, J gene, V gene, CDR3 DNA, CDR3 protein. The D gene is left open where the match is weak. Rows may omit the clone size; those that give it use once, few, many or a size class.

size: .
D: .
J: TRBJ2-1
V: TRBV7-9
DNA: TGTGCCAGCAGCTTACTGTATCGGGGTTACAATGAGCAGTTCTTC
CDR3: CASSLLYRGYNEQFF

size: many
D: .
J: TRBJ1-2
V: TRBV7-9
DNA: TGTGCCAGCACTCCCCGGAGGGAAATCTATGGCTACACCTTC
CDR3: CASTPRREIYGYTF

size: .
D: .
J: TRBJ1-2
V: TRBV10-3
DNA: TGTGCCATCAGTGTCCAGGGGAACTATGGCTACACCTTC
CDR3: CAISVQGNYGYTF

size: .
D: .
J: TRBJ2-5
V: TRBV5-4
DNA: TGTGCCAGCAGCTTGCGTGCCAAACTTCAAGAGACCCAGTACTTC
CDR3: CASSLRAKLQETQYF

size: .
D: TRBD1
J: TRBJ2-2
V: TRBV5-8
DNA: TGTGCCAGCAGCTTTTTACAGGGGCCGGCGAACACCGGGGAGCTGTTTTTT
CDR3: CASSFLQGPANTGELFF

size: .
D: TRBD1
J: TRBJ1-5
V: TRBV6-5
DNA: TGTGCTACCCAAAGGACAGGGGGGACTCAGCCCCAGCATTTT
CDR3: CATQRTGGTQPQHF

size: .
D: .
J: TRBJ1-6
V: TRBV6-5
DNA: TGTGCCAGCAGTTACCGGGACACCCGTAATTCACCCCTCCACTTT
CDR3: CASSYRDTRNSPLHF

size: once
D: .
J: TRBJ1-2
V: TRBV5-1
DNA: TGCGCCAGCAGCTTGGACAGGGACTATGGCTACACCTTC
CDR3: CASSLDRDYGYTF

size: .
D: .
J: TRBJ1-4
V: TRBV19
DNA: TGTGCCAGTAGCCTGGAGACTGCAACTAATGAAAAACTGTTTTTT
CDR3: CASSLETATNEKLFF

size: once
D: .
J: TRBJ2-1
V: TRBV11-3
DNA: TGTGCCAGCAGCTTAGATCCAGGGGGGGAGCAGTTCTTC
CDR3: CASSLDPGGEQFF

size: .
D: .
J: TRBJ2-7
V: TRBV2
DNA: TGTGCCAGCAGTGGGGGCAGGCAATCGGCCGAGCAGTACTTC
CDR3: CASSGGRQSAEQYF

size: few
D: .
J: TRBJ1-4
V: TRBV28
DNA: TGTGCCAGCAGGGGGGGGTTGAGTGAAAAACTGTTTTTT
CDR3: CASRGGLSEKLFF

size: .
D: TRBD1
J: TRBJ1-2
V: TRBV28
DNA: TGTGCCAGCAGTCCCGACAGGGGGGCACTTCTCGGCTACACCTTC
CDR3: CASSPDRGALLGYTF

size: .
D: TRBD1
J: TRBJ2-7
V: TRBV6-5
DNA: TGTGCCAGCAAGTACCGGGACAGGGGCTCCTACGAGCAGTACTTC
CDR3: CASKYRDRGSYEQYF

size: .
D: TRBD2
J: TRBJ2-2
V: TRBV3-1/TRBV3-2
DNA: TGTGCCAGCAGCCCTAGCGGGTGGGACGGGGAGCTGTTTTTT
CDR3: CASSPSGWDGELFF

size: .
D: TRBD1
J: TRBJ1-4
V: TRBV2
DNA: TGTGCCAGCAGTGTACTCCCGGGACAGCGGGTTTTT
CDR3: CASSVLPGQRVF

size: .
D: TRBD1
J: TRBJ1-5
V: TRBV18
DNA: TGTGCCAGCTCAATGGACAGGGCCATCTCCAATCAGCCCCAGCATTTT
CDR3: CASSMDRAISNQPQHF

size: .
D: TRBD1
J: TRBJ1-1
V: TRBV18
DNA: TGTGCCAGCTCACCAATTGCCGGGACAGGGAACACTGAAGCTTTCTTT
CDR3: CASSPIAGTGNTEAFF

size: .
D: .
J: TRBJ2-3
V: TRBV29-1
DNA: TGCAGCGGACTGGAGTATTACACAGATACGCAGTATTTT
CDR3: CSGLEYYTDTQYF

size: .
D: TRBD2
J: TRBJ2-3
V: TRBV5-8
DNA: TGTGCCAGCAGCTCTGGACTAGCGGGAGTCTCAGATACGCAGTATTTT
CDR3: CASSSGLAGVSDTQYF

size: .
D: TRBD2
J: TRBJ2-1
V: TRBV27
DNA: TGTGCCAGCAGTCGCAGCGGGGGCGCAACCTACAATGAGCAGTTCTTC
CDR3: CASSRSGGATYNEQFF

size: .
D: .
J: TRBJ1-6
V: TRBV6-5
DNA: TGTGCCAGCAGGCAGGATACCTATAATTCACCCCTCCACTTT
CDR3: CASRQDTYNSPLHF

size: .
D: .
J: TRBJ1-2
V: TRBV20-1
DNA: TGCAGTGCTAAGGGGCCGGGCACCTTC
CDR3: CSAKGPGTF

size: .
D: .
J: TRBJ1-5
V: TRBV6-5
DNA: TGTGCCAGCAGCCCAGGACAGTACAATCAGCCCCAGCATTTT
CDR3: CASSPGQYNQPQHF